These T cell receptor beta chains were read from a single sample in a study of regulatory T cells in long-lasting Graves disease. TCRdb passed the multiplex PCR reads through MiXCR, listing each CDR3 protein once. The sample includes around 400,000 distinct CDR3 sequences, roughly 15% seen only once; the top ten take approximately 22%. Sequenced here: peripheral blood mononuclear cells (PBMCs), sampled at new diagnosis, from a patient treated with antithyroid drugs. The receptors were gathered from a female donor with Graves disease. Each CDR3 is given with its conserved first and last residue.

cdr3_length j_call v_call cdr3_aa
15 TRBJ2-7 TRBV12-3/TRBV12-4 CASSPTLTSRGGQYF
11 TRBJ2-7 TRBV30 CAWGTGNEQYF
13 TRBJ1-1 TRBV30 CAWSSTANTEAFF
14 TRBJ2-5 TRBV4-1 CASSQTETHETQYF
14 TRBJ2-3 TRBV27 CASSSRVSTDTQYF
13 TRBJ2-1 TRBV10-3 CAIRQTGPYEQFF
12 TRBJ2-7 TRBV28 CASRTTGGEQYF
13 TRBJ1-1 TRBV29-1 CSAATGRGTEAFF
14 TRBJ2-1 TRBV20-1 CSALDSWSYNEQFF
15 TRBJ1-2 TRBV5-4 CASSLWDREFYGYTF
12 TRBJ2-7 TRBV6-5 CASSYQEYEQYF
15 TRBJ1-2 TRBV12-3/TRBV12-4 CASSLVQTGDYGYTF
11 TRBJ2-1 TRBV12-3/TRBV12-4 CASSRAREQFF
13 TRBJ2-7 TRBV11-2 CASSPGTPYEQYF
15 TRBJ1-2 TRBV27 CASSFTGTGIYGYTF
15 TRBJ1-5 TRBV20-1 CSAPPRRDYNQPQHF
15 TRBJ2-4 TRBV4-1 CASSQGDREKNIQYF
14 TRBJ2-2 TRBV5-1 CASSLGLHTGELFF
13 TRBJ2-5 TRBV7-9 CALGRTLPETQYF
14 TRBJ2-7 TRBV5-1 CASSPWDTGGEQYF
21 TRBJ1-4 TRBV11-3 CASSPPIPIGTRSPRREKLFF
14 TRBJ2-1 TRBV27 CASSSGGPHNEQFF
15 TRBJ2-7 TRBV6-2/TRBV6-3 CASSFLGQGTGEQYF
15 TRBJ2-1 TRBV6-1 CASSPAGTNNNEQFF
15 TRBJ2-3 TRBV12-3/TRBV12-4 CASSIQQGAEDTQYF
15 TRBJ1-4 TRBV12-3/TRBV12-4 CASSLSGREGEKLFF
14 TRBJ1-1 TRBV5-1 CASSLEVGGTEAFF
15 TRBJ1-1 TRBV15 CATSRDALEQSEAFF
14 TRBJ1-1 TRBV4-1 CASSQDDLNTEAFF
16 TRBJ2-3 TRBV6-1 CASRSARTGGTDTQYF
15 TRBJ1-5 TRBV6-1 CASSPPGQGSQPQHF
15 TRBJ2-4 TRBV24-1 CATSEPGTGENIQYF
15 TRBJ2-1 TRBV27 CASRIDSHSYNEQFF
15 TRBJ2-5 TRBV2 CASTRLAGAQGTQYF
14 TRBJ1-4 TRBV7-8 CASSLSENNEKLFF
15 TRBJ2-5 TRBV19 CASSRGTLPAETQYF
15 TRBJ2-7 TRBV7-2 CASKTIDSHSYEQYF
19 TRBJ2-1 TRBV5-6 CASSLGGTSGDLGYNEQFF
15 TRBJ1-1 TRBV6-1 CASSTQGSIKTEAFF
17 TRBJ2-2 TRBV27 CASLPSGRRANTGELFF
15 TRBJ2-7 TRBV2 CASRTSGGSSYEQYF
17 TRBJ2-3 TRBV5-6 CASSLDARAFSTDTQYF
16 TRBJ2-1 TRBV4-3 CASSQGATSFENEQFF
15 TRBJ2-1 TRBV2 CARRTPGDANNEQFF
15 TRBJ1-3 TRBV7-9 CASSFTHLSGNTIYF
15 TRBJ2-3 TRBV7-2 CASSLGGGGTDTQYF
14 TRBJ1-2 TRBV18 CASSPRRQGYGYTF
13 TRBJ2-7 TRBV28 CASRPWSSYEQYF
20 TRBJ1-1 TRBV12-5 CASGPKQHSWDSPTNTEAFF
14 TRBJ1-1 TRBV6-2/TRBV6-3 CASSYHGLNTEAFF
12 TRBJ1-2 TRBV20-1 CSATSSNYGYTF
15 TRBJ2-2 TRBV28 CASSSGGANTGELFF